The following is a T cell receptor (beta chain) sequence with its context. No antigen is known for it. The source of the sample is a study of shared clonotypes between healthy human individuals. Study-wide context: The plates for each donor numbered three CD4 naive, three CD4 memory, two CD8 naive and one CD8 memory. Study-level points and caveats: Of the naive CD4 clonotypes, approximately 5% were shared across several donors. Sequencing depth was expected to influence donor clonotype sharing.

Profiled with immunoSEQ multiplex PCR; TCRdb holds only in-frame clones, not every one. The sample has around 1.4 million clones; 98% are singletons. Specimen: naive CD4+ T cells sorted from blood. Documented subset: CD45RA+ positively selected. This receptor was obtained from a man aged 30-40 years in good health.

This CDR3 reads CAIRRDAYGYTF. In DNA form, the CDR3 reads TGTGCCATCAGAAGAGACGCCTATGGCTACACCTTC. The chain has TRBV10-3 and TRBJ1-2; D remains ambiguous. This CDR3 comprises 12 residues. V lost 6 bases, J lost 4 bases, and 9 bases lay in between. Germline V gene sequence: CDR1 ENHRY, CDR2 SYGVKD.